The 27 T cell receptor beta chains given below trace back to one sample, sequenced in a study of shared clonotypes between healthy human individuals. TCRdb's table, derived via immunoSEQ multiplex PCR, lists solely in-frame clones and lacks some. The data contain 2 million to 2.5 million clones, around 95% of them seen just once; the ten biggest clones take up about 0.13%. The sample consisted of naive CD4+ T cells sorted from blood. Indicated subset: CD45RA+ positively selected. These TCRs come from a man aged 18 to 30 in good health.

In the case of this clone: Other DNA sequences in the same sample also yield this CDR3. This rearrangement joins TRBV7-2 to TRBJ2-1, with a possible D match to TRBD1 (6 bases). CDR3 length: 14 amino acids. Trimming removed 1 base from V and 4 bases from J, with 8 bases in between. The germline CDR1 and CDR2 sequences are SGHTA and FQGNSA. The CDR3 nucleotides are TGTGCCAGCAGCTTAGTACAGGGTTACAATGAGCAGTTCTTC. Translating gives CASSLVQGYNEQFF. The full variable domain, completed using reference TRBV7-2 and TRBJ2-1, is GAGVSQSPSNKVTEKGKDVELRCDPISGHTALYWYRQSLGQGLEFLIYFQGNSAPDKSGLPSDRFSAERTGGSVSTLTIQRTQQEDSAVYLCASSLVQGYNEQFFGPGTRLTVL.

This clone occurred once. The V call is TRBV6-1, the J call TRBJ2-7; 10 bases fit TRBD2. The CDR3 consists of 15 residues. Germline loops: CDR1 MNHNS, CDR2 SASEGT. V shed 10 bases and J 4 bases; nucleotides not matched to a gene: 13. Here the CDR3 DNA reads TGTGCCACCTCCCCGGAGCTAGCGGGAGTATACGAGCAGTACTTC. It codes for CATSPELAGVYEQYF.

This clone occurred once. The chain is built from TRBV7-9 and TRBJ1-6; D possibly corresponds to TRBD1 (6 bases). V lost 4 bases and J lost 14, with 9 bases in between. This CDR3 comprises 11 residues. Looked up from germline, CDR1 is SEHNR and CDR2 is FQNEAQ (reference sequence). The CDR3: CASSSGQSLHF. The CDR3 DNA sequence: TGTGCCAGCAGCTCGGGACAATCCCTCCACTTT.

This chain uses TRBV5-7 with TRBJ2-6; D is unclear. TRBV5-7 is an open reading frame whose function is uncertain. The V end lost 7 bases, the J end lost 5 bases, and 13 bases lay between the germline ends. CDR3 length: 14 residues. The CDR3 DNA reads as TGTGCCAGCGGCGTACAAAGTCGGGCCAACGTCCTGACTTTC. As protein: CASGVQSRANVLTF.

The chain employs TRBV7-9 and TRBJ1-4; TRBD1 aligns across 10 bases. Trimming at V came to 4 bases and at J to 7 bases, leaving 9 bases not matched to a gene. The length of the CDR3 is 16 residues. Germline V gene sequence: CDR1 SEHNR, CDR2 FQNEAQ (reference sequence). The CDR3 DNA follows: TGTGCCAGCAGCTCCCCCCGACAGGGGGCGTCTGAAAAACTGTTTTTT. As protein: CASSSPRQGASEKLFF.

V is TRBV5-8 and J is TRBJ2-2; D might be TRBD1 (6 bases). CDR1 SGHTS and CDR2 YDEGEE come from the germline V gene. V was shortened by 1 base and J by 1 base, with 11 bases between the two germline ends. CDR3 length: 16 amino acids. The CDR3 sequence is CASSLSQGRNTGELFF. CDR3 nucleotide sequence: TGTGCCAGCAGCTTGTCACAGGGTAGGAACACCGGGGAGCTGTTTTTT.

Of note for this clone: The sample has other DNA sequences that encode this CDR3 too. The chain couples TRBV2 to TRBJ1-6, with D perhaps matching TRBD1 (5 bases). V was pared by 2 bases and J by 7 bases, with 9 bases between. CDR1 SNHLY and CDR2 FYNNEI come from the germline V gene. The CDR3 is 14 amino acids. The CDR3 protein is CASSEQGGNSPLHF. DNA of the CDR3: TGTGCCAGCAGTGAACAGGGTGGAAATTCACCCCTCCACTTT.

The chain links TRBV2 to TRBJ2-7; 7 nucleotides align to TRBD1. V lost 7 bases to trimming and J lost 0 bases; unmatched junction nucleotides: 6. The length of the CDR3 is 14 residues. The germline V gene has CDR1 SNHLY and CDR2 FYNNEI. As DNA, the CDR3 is TGTGCCAGCATGGAACAGGGGAGCTCCTACGAGCAGTACTTC. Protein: CASMEQGSSYEQYF.

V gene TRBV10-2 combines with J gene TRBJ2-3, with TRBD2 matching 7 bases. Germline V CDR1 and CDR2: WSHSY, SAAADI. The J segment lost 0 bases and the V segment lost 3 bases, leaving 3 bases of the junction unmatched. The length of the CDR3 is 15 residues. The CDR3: CASSDWGGSTDTQYF. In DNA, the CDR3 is TGCGCCAGCAGTGATTGGGGGGGTAGCACAGATACGCAGTATTTT.

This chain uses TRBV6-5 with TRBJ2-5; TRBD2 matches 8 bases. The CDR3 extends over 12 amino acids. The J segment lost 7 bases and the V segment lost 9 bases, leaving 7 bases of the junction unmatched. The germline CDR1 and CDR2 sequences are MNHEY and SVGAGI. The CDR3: CASTGGGPTQYF. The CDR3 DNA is TGTGCCAGTACCGGGGGGGGCCCGACCCAGTACTTC.

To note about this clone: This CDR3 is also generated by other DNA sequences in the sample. The CDR3 loop reads CASSRLAGGPYNEQFF. In DNA, the CDR3 is TGTGCCAGCAGCCGGCTAGCGGGTGGACCCTACAATGAGCAGTTCTTC. This chain connects TRBV27 to TRBJ2-1, with 8 bases lining up with TRBD2. Trimming removed 6 bases from V and 2 bases from J; junction bases left unmatched: 9. Per the germline V gene, CDR1 is MNHEY and CDR2 is SMNVEV (reference sequence). This CDR3 contains 16 residues.

The CDR3 nucleotides read TGTGCCTGGAGTGTAACGACAGCCTCTGGAAACACCATATATTTT. This encodes CAWSVTTASGNTIYF. This chain uses TRBV30 with TRBJ1-3; a possible D gene is TRBD1 (5 bases). The CDR3 spans 15 residues. Germline CDR1 GTSNPN, CDR2 SVGIG (reference sequence). Trimming stripped 0 bases from V and 0 bases from J, with 9 bases between. The full variable domain, completed using reference TRBV30 and TRBJ1-3, is SQTIHQWPATLVQPVGSPLSLECTVEGTSNPNLYWYRQAAGRGLQLLFYSVGIGQISSEVPQNLSASRPQDRQFILSSKKLLLSDSGFYLCAWSVTTASGNTIYFGEGSWLTVV.

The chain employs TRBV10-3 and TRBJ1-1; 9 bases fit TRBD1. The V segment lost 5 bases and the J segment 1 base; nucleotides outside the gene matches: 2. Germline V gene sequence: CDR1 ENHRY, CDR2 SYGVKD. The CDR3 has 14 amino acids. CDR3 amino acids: CAISTDRGNTEAFF. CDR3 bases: TGTGCCATCAGTACGGACAGGGGGAACACTGAAGCTTTCTTT.

Here the CDR3 reads CASSSGTSGRAYEQYF. For the CDR3, the DNA is TGTGCCAGCAGCTCAGGGACTAGCGGCCGGGCCTACGAGCAGTACTTC. The chain carries TRBV7-2 and TRBJ2-7; TRBD2 aligns across 11 bases. With V trimmed by 4 bases and J by 2 bases, 7 bases remained unmatched. The CDR3 extends over 16 amino acids. CDR1 is SGHTA and CDR2 is FQGNSA in the germline V gene.

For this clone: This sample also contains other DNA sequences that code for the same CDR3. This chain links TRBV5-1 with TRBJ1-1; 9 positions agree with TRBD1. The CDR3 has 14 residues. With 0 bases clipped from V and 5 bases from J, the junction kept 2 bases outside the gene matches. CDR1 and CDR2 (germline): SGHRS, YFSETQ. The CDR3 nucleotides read TGCGCCAGCAGCTTGGAGGGGACAGGGACTGAAGCTTTCTTT. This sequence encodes CASSLEGTGTEAFF.

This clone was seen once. Written as DNA, the CDR3 is TGTGCCAGCAGCAACCCAGGGTCCTGGGTCAGGGGGCAGGACTATGGCTACACCTTC. It is translated as CASSNPGSWVRGQDYGYTF. The V gene is TRBV5-6, the J gene TRBJ1-2; 8 positions match TRBD1. Germline CDR1 reads SGHDT; CDR2 reads YYEEEE. The CDR3 has 19 amino acids. V lost 4 bases to trimming and J lost 3 bases; unmatched junction nucleotides: 20. Complete variable domain (other parts from reference TRBV5-6 and TRBJ1-2): DAGVTQSPTHLIKTRGQQVTLRCSPKSGHDTVSWYQQALGQGPQFIFQYYEEEERQRGNFPDRFSGHQFPNYSSELNVNALLLGDSALYLCASSNPGSWVRGQDYGYTFGSGTRLTVV.

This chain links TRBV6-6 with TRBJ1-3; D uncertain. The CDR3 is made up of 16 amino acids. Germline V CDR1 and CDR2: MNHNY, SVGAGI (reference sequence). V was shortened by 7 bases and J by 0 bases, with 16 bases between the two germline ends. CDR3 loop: CASTERDWFSGNTIYF. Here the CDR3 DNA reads TGTGCCAGCACCGAACGGGATTGGTTCTCTGGAAACACCATATATTTT.

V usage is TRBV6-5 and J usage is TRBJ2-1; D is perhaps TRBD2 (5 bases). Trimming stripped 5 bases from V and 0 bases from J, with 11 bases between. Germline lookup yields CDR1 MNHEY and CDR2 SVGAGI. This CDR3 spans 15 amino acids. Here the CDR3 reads CASSHLASSYNEQFF. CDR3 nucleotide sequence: TGTGCCAGCAGTCATTTAGCGTCCTCCTACAATGAGCAGTTCTTC.

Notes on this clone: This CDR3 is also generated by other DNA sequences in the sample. The CDR3 sequence: CASSFRGNQPQHF. CDR3 DNA sequence: TGTGCCAGCAGCTTCAGGGGCAATCAGCCCCAGCATTTT. This sequence joins TRBV7-2 and TRBJ1-5; maybe TRBD1 (5 bases). V was trimmed by 3 bases and J by 2 bases, leaving 5 bases between them. CDR1 SGHTA and CDR2 FQGNSA come from the germline V gene. There are 13 residues in the CDR3.

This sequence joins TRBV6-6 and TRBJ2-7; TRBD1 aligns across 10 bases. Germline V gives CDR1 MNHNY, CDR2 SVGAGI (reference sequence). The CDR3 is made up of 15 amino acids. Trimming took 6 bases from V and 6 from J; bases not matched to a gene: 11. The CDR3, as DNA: TGTGCCAGCAGCGAGCCCGGGACAGGGGTTTCCGAGCAGTACTTC. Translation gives CASSEPGTGVSEQYF.

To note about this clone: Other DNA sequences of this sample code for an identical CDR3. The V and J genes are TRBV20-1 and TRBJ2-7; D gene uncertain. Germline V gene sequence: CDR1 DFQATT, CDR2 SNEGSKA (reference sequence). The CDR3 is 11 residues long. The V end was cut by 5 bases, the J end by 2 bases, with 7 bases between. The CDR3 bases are TGCAGTGCTGGCCCTACCTACGAGCAGTACTTC. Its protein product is CSAGPTYEQYF.

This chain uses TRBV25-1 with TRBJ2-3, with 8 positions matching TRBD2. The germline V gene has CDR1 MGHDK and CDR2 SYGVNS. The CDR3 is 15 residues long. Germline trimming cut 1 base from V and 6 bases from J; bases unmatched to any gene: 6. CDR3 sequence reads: CASSESGRARDTQYF. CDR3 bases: TGTGCCAGCAGTGAATCCGGGAGGGCCAGGGATACGCAGTATTTT.

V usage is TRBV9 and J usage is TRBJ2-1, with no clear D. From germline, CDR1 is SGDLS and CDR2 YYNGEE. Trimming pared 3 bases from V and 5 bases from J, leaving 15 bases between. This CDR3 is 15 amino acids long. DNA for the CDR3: TGTGCCAGCAGCGCCGAAACGAAATTAAACAATGAGCAGTTCTTC. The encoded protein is CASSAETKLNNEQFF.

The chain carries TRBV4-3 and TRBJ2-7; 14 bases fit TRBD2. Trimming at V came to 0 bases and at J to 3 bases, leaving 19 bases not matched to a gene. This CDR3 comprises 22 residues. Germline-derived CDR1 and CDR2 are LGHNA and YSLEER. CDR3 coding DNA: TGCGCCAGCAGCCAAGATTCGGGACTAGCGGGAGCTTGGGACCTAGCCTACTACGAGCAGTACTTC. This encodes CASSQDSGLAGAWDLAYYEQYF.

The CDR3 DNA sequence: TGTGCCAGCAGCCAGAGCGGGGGGGGACTCCAAGAGACCCAGTACTTC. Translated, it gives CASSQSGGGLQETQYF. The gene calls are TRBV5-4 and TRBJ2-5; 10 bases are shared with TRBD2. This CDR3 spans 16 amino acids. Germline lookup yields CDR1 SGHNT and CDR2 YYREEE (reference sequence). Trimming removed 4 bases from V and 1 base from J; junction bases left unmatched: 7.

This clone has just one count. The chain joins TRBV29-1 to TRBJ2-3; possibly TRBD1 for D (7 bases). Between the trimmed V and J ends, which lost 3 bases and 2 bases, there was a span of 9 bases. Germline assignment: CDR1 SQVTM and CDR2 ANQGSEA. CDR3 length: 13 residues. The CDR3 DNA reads TGCAGCGTTGAGGAGGGGGCCACAGATACGCAGTATTTT. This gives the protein CSVEEGATDTQYF.

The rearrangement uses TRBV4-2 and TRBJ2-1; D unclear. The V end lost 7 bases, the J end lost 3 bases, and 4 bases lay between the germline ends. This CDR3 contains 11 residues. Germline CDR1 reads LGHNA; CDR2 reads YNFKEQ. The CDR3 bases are TGTGCCAGCACTGACTACAATGAGCAGTTCTTC. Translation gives CASTDYNEQFF.